This is a list of T cell receptor beta chains from one sample in a study of cytomegalovirus exposure and HLA in healthy donors. Assay used: immunoSEQ multiplex PCR; TCRdb lists only in-frame clones, some missing. The repertoire holds 30,000 to 40,000 clones, with more than 90% as singletons. The material sequenced was PBMCs. The receptors shown here come from a woman in her late teens or twenties in good health and CMV-seronegative. The CDR3 runs from the conserved cysteine through the conserved F or W. Fields, in order: D gene, V gene, clone size, J gene, CDR3 protein, CDR3 DNA. D genes are given only for firm matches. Clone size is stated in some rows and not others, as once, few, many or a class when expanded.

TRBD2	TRBV9	NA	TRBJ2-3	CASSVAVGRADTQYF	TGTGCCAGCAGCGTAGCAGTCGGGAGGGCAGATACGCAGTATTTT
NA	TRBV9	once	TRBJ2-3	CASSYDRSTDTQYF	TGTGCCAGCAGCTACGACAGAAGCACAGATACGCAGTATTTT
NA	TRBV6-1	NA	TRBJ2-7	CASRNIDTASYEQYF	TGTGCCAGCAGGAACATAGACACCGCTTCCTACGAGCAGTACTTC
NA	TRBV21-1	NA	TRBJ2-7	CASSKQSRGIDGRTYEQYF	TGTGCCAGCAGCAAACAATCGCGCGGGATAGACGGGCGGACCTACGAGCAGTACTTC
TRBD1	TRBV28	once	TRBJ1-2	CASSSQGASYGYTF	TGTGCCAGCAGTTCACAGGGGGCTAGCTATGGCTACACCTTC
TRBD2	TRBV14	NA	TRBJ2-7	CASSRTLGVAGTYEQYF	TGTGCCAGCAGCCGGACCCTCGGGGTAGCGGGGACCTACGAGCAGTACTTC
TRBD2	TRBV5-1	NA	TRBJ2-1	CASSNGGRAGRGEQFF	TGCGCCAGCAGCAACGGCGGGAGGGCCGGGCGAGGTGAGCAGTTCTTC
NA	TRBV19	once	TRBJ1-1	CASNGERRETEAFF	TGTGCCAGTAACGGCGAAAGGAGGGAGACTGAAGCTTTCTTT
NA	TRBV14	once	TRBJ2-1	CASSHLTGNSYNEQFF	TGTGCCAGCAGCCATTTAACGGGTAACTCCTACAATGAGCAGTTCTTC
NA	TRBV27	NA	TRBJ2-1	CASSADTAYNEQFF	TGTGCCAGCAGTGCCGACACCGCCTACAATGAGCAGTTCTTC
TRBD2	TRBV18	NA	TRBJ2-5	CASSFLAALETQYF	TGTGCCAGCTCCTTTCTAGCGGCATTAGAGACCCAGTACTTC
TRBD2	TRBV10-1	NA	TRBJ2-1	CASSEMVAGVGEQFF	TGCGCCAGCAGTGAGATGGTAGCGGGAGTGGGTGAGCAGTTCTTC
TRBD1	TRBV7-8	NA	TRBJ1-1	CASSSDRGTEAFF	TGTGCCAGCAGCTCGGACAGGGGCACTGAAGCTTTCTTT
TRBD1	TRBV19	NA	TRBJ1-2	CASSIGGQGFYGYTF	TGTGCCAGTAGTATAGGGGGACAGGGTTTCTATGGCTACACCTTC
TRBD1	TRBV19	NA	TRBJ1-1	CASSIEGQGAGDTEAFF	TGTGCCAGTAGTATAGAAGGACAGGGGGCCGGGGACACTGAAGCTTTCTTT
TRBD2	TRBV27	NA	TRBJ2-1	CASSKWTSGSNNNEQFF	TGTGCCAGCAGTAAATGGACTAGCGGGAGTAACAACAATGAGCAGTTCTTC
TRBD2	TRBV9	once	TRBJ2-3	CASSYTSGTDTQYF	TGTGCCAGCAGCTATACTAGCGGCACAGATACGCAGTATTTT
TRBD1	TRBV9	NA	TRBJ2-1	CASSIQGSSYNEQFF	TGTGCCAGCAGCATACAGGGGAGCTCCTACAATGAGCAGTTCTTC
NA	TRBV5-6	NA	TRBJ1-1	CASSWGGRVTEAFF	TGTGCCAGCAGCTGGGGGGGACGGGTCACTGAAGCTTTCTTT
TRBD2	TRBV28	NA	TRBJ2-5	CASSFRLAGGSEQYF	TGTGCCAGCAGTTTCCGACTAGCGGGAGGAAGTGAGCAGTACTTC
NA	TRBV30	few	TRBJ1-1	CAWSVRGTEAFF	TGTGCCTGGAGTGTCCGGGGCACTGAAGCTTTCTTT
TRBD2	TRBV7-3	NA	TRBJ2-7	CASSLTGLAGDEQYF	TGTGCCAGCAGCTTAACGGGACTAGCGGGAGACGAGCAGTACTTC
NA	TRBV10-3	once	TRBJ2-1	CAISESRTAANNEQFF	TGTGCCATCAGTGAGTCCAGGACAGCAGCTAACAATGAGCAGTTCTTC
NA	TRBV30	NA	TRBJ1-3	CAWSVVSGNTIYF	TGTGCCTGGAGTGTTGTGAGCGGAAACACCATATATTTT
NA	TRBV9	NA	TRBJ2-2	CASSVATSGGAGELFF	TGTGCCAGCAGCGTAGCTACGAGCGGAGGGGCCGGGGAGCTGTTTTTT
NA	TRBV7-3	few	TRBJ2-3	CASSLMGGGKADTQYF	TGTGCCAGCAGCTTAATGGGTGGGGGGAAGGCAGATACGCAGTATTTT
TRBD2	TRBV4-3	few	TRBJ2-5	CASSQGELAGRETQYF	TGCGCCAGCAGCCAAGGAGAACTAGCGGGGAGGGAGACCCAGTACTTC